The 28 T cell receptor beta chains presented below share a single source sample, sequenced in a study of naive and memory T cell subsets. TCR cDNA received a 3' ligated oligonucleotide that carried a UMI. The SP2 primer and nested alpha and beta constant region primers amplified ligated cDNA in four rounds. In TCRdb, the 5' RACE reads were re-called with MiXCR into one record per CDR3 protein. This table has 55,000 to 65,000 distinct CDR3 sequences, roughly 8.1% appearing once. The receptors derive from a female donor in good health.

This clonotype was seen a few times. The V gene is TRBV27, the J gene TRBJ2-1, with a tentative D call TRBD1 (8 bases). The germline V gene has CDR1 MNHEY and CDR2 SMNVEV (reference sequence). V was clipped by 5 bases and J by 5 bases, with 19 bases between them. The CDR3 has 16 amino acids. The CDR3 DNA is TGTGCCAGCAGTACCCCAGCGGGACAGGTAAACAATGAGCAGTTCTTC. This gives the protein CASSTPAGQVNNEQFF.

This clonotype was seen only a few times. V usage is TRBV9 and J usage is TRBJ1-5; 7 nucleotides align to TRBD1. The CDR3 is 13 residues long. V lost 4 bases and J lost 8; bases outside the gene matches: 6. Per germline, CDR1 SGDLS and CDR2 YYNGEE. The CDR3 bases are TGTGCCAGCAGCAGTAATACAGGGGAGCCCCAGCATTTT. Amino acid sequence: CASSSNTGEPQHF.

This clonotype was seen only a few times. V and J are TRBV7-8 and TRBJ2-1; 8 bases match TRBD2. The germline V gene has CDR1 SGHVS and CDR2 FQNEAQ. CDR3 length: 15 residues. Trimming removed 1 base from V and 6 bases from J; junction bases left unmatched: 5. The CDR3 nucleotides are TGTGCCAGCAGCTTAGGTAGAGGGACTAGCAATGAGCAGTTCTTC. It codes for CASSLGRGTSNEQFF.

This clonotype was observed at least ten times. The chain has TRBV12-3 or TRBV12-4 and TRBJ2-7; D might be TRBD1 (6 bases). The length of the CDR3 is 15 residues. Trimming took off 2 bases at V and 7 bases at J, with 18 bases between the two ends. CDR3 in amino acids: CASSLRQGPMREQYF. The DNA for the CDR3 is TGTGCCAGCAGTTTACGGCAGGGGCCCATGAGGGAGCAGTACTTC.

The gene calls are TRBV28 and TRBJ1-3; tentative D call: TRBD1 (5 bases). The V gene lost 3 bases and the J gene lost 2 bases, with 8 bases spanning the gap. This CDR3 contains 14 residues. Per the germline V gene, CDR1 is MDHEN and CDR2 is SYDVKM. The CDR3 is CASSFGGTGNTIYF. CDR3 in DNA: TGTGCCAGCAGTTTTGGGGGGACTGGAAACACCATATATTTT.

The CDR3 is CASSYATPQGSPLHF. CDR3 coding DNA: TGTGCCAGCAGTTACGCGACACCGCAGGGTTCACCCCTCCACTTT. The chain recombines TRBV6-2 or TRBV6-3 with TRBJ1-6, with D perhaps matching TRBD1 (5 bases). Germline V gene sequence: CDR1 MNHEY, CDR2 SVGEGT. The CDR3 loop spans 15 amino acids. V lost 2 bases and J lost 9, with 14 bases in between.

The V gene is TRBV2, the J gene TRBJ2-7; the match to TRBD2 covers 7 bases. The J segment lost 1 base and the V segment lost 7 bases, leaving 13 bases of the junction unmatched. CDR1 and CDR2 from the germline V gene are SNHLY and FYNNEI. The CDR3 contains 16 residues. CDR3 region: CASIESGGSLSYEQYF. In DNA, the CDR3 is TGTGCCAGCATTGAGAGTGGCGGGAGCCTTTCCTACGAGCAGTACTTC.

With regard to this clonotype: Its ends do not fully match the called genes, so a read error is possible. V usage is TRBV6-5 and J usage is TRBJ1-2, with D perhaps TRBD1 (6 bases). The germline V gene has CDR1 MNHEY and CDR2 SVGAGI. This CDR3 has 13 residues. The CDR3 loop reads CASRPTGNYGCTF. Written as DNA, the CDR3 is TGTGCCAGCAGACCCACAGGGAACTATGGCTGCACCTTC.

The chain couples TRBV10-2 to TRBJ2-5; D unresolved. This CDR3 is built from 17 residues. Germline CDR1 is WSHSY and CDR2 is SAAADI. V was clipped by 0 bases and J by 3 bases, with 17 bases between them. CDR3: CASSESIVALAEETQYF. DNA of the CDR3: TGCGCCAGCAGTGAGTCGATAGTTGCGCTGGCGGAAGAGACCCAGTACTTC.

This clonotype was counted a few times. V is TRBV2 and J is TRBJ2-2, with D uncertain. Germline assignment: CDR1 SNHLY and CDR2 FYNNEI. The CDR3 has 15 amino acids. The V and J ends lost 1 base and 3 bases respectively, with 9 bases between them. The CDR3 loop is CASSEVPGDTGELFF. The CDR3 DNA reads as TGTGCCAGCAGTGAAGTACCAGGAGACACCGGGGAGCTGTTTTTT.

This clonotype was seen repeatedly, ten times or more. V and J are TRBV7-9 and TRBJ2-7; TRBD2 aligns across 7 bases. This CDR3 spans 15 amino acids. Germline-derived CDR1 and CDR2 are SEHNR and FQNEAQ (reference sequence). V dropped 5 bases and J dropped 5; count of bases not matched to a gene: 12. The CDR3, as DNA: TGTGCCAGCAGCCCCCTAGGACTAGAATTCAACGAGCAGTACTTC. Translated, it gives CASSPLGLEFNEQYF.

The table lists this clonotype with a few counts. This chain's CDR3 is CASSEGRTQYF. The CDR3 nucleotides read TGTGCCAGCAGCGAGGGGAGGACCCAGTACTTC. The genes are TRBV28 and TRBJ2-5; the D gene could be TRBD1 or TRBD2 (5 bases each). CDR1 is MDHEN, CDR2 SYDVKM, per germline. V lost 6 bases and J lost 7, with 9 bases in between. The CDR3 is 11 amino acids. Using reference TRBV28 and TRBJ2-5 for the parts outside the CDR3, the full variable domain is DVKVTQSSRYLVKRTGEKVFLECVQDMDHENMFWYRQDPGLGLRLIYFSYDVKMKEKGDIPEGYSVSREKKERFSLILESASTNQTSMYLCASSEGRTQYFGPGTRLLVL.

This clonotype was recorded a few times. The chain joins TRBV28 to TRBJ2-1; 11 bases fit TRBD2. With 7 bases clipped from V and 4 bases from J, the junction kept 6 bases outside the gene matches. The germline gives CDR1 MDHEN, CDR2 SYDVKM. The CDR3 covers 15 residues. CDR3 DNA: TGTGCCAGCACGGGACTAGCGGCGTCTTACAATGAGCAGTTCTTC. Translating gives CASTGLAASYNEQFF.

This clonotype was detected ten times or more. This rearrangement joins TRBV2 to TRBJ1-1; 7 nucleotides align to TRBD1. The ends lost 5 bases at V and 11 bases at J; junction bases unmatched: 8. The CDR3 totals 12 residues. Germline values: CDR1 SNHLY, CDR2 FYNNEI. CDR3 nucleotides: TGTGCCAGCAGTAGGGGGCCATTGGACGCTTTCTTT. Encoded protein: CASSRGPLDAFF.

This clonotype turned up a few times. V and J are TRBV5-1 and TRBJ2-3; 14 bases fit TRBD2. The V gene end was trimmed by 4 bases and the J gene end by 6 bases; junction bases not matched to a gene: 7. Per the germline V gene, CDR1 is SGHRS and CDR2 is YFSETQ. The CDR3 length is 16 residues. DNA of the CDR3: TGCGCCAGCAGCACGGGACTAGCGGGGGCGGGGGATACGCAGTATTTT. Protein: CASSTGLAGAGDTQYF.

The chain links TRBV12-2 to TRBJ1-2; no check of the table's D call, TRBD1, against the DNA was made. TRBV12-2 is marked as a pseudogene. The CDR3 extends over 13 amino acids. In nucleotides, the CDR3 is TGTGCAAGTCGCGCCCGGGGGCCTGACGGCTACACCTTC. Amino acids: CASRARGPDGYTF.

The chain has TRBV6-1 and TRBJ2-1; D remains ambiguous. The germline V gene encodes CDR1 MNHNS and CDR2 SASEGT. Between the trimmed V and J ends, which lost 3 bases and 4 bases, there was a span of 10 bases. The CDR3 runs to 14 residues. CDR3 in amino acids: CASSEVAEYNEQFF. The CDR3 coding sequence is TGTGCCAGCAGTGAGGTGGCAGAATACAATGAGCAGTTCTTC.

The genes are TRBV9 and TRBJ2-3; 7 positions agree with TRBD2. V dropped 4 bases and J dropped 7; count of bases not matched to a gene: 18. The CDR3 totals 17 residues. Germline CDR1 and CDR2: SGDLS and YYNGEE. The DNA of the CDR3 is TGTGCCAGCAGCTCCCAACCGGTTCGCGGGGGTTTCAATACGCAGTATTTT. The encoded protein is CASSSQPVRGGFNTQYF.

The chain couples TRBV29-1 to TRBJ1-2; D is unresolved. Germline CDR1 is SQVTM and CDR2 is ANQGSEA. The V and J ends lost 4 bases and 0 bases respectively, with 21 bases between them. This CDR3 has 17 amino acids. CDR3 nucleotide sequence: TGCAGCGTTGGCCCAGAATCAACCGGGCCCACTAACTATGGCTACACCTTC. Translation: CSVGPESTGPTNYGYTF.

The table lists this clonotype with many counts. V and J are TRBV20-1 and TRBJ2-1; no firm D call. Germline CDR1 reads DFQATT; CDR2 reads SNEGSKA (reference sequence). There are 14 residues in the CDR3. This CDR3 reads CSLSGRSSYNEQFF. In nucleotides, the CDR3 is TGCAGCCTCTCCGGGCGGAGCTCCTACAATGAGCAGTTCTTC.

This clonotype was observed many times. In DNA, the CDR3 is TGCGCCAGCAGCTTGATACGCGGCGGTGACGAGCAGTACTTC. It encodes CASSLIRGGDEQYF. The chain uses TRBV5-1 and TRBJ2-7; D not resolved. V dropped 1 base and J dropped 5 bases, with 13 bases sitting between them. The CDR3 runs to 14 residues. Germline-derived CDR1 and CDR2 are SGHRS and YFSETQ.

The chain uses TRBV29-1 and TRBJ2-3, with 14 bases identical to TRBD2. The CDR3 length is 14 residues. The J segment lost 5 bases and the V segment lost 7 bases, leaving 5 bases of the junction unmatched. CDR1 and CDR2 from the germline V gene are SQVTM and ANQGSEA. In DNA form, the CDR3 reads TGCAGCGGTCGGACTAGCGGGAGGAAAGATACGCAGTATTTT. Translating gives CSGRTSGRKDTQYF.

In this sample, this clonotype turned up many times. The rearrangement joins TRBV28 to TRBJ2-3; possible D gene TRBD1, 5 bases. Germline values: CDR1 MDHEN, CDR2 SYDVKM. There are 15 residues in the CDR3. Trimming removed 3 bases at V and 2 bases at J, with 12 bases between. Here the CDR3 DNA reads TGTGCCAGCAGTTTGCAGGGAAGGGACACAGATACGCAGTATTTT. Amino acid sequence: CASSLQGRDTDTQYF.

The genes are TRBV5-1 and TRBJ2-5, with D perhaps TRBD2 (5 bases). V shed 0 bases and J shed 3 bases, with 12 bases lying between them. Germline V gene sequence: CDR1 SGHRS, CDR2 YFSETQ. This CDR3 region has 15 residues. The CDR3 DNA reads TGCGCCAGCAGCTTGGCCGGCGGAGGAGAAGAGACCCAGTACTTC. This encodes CASSLAGGGEETQYF.

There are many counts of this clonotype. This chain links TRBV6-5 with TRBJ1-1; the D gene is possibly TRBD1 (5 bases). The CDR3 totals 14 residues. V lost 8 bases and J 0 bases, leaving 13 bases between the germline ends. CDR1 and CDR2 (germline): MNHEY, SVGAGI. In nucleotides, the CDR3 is TGTGCCAGCGGGAGGGGTGTGTTGAACACTGAAGCTTTCTTT. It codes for CASGRGVLNTEAFF.

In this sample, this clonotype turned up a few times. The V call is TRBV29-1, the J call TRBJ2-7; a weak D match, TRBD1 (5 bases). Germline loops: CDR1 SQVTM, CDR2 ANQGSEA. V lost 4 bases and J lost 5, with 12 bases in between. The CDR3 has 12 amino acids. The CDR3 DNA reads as TGCAGCGTTGGTAGCCAGGGCAACGAGCAGTACTTC. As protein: CSVGSQGNEQYF.

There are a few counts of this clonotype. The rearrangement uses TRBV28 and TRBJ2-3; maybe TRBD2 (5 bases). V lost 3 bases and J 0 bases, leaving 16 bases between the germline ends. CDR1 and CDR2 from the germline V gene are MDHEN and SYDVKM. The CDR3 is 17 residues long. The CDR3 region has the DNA TGTGCCAGCAGTTTTGGGGAGATGGGAACGAGCACAGATACGCAGTATTTT. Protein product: CASSFGEMGTSTDTQYF.

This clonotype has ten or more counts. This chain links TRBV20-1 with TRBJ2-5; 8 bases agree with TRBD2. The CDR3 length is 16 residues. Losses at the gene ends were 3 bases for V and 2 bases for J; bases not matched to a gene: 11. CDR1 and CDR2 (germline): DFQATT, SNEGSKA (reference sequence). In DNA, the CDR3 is TGCAGTGCTAGCCGGTGGAGCGGGAGCCTTCAAGAGACCCAGTACTTC. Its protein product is CSASRWSGSLQETQYF.